Each of the 32 T cell receptor beta chains below was sequenced from the same sample in a study of control samples from healthy donors and cancer patients. Clones were read by immunoSEQ multiplex PCR, and TCRdb kept only the in-frame ones, dropping some. The table lists 55,000 to 65,000 clones, around 87% of them singletons. Sequenced sample: PBMCs. The receptors derive from a woman aged 60 to 75 with lung cancer.

This sequence joins TRBV2 and TRBJ2-5; D is possibly TRBD1 (6 bases). Trimming left V 4 bases short and J 5 bases short, with 14 bases between. CDR3 length: 14 residues. The germline CDR1 and CDR2 sequences are SNHLY and FYNNEI. The CDR3 DNA sequence: TGTGCCAGCAGTGTGGTGGGGGCTGGGGAGACCCAGTACTTC. Translating it yields CASSVVGAGETQYF.

The chain recombines TRBV9 with TRBJ1-1; TRBD1 aligns across 7 bases. With V trimmed by 3 bases and J by 6 bases, 8 bases remained unmatched. The germline V gene has CDR1 SGDLS and CDR2 YYNGEE. This CDR3 is 14 amino acids long. Written as DNA, the CDR3 is TGTGCCAGCAGCGCCGCACAGGGGACGCCTGAAGCTTTCTTT. Translated, it gives CASSAAQGTPEAFF.

The chain couples TRBV5-4 to TRBJ1-3; TRBD1 is a possible D gene (5 bases). Germline values: CDR1 SGHNT, CDR2 YYREEE (reference sequence). The CDR3 is 16 amino acids. V was clipped by 3 bases and J by 0 bases, with 13 bases between them. The CDR3 sequence: CASSSGDRSSGNTIYF. The DNA for the CDR3 is TGTGCCAGCAGCTCGGGGGACCGGAGCTCTGGAAACACCATATATTTT.

The genes are TRBV6-5 and TRBJ1-4; maybe TRBD1 (5 bases). Germline V lookup: CDR1 MNHEY, CDR2 SVGAGI. The CDR3 is made up of 15 amino acids. Between the trimmed V and J ends, which lost 6 bases and 4 bases, there was a span of 15 bases. The CDR3 DNA reads TGTGCCAGCAGCCGCGGGGACTTTTTTAATGAAAAACTGTTTTTT. Its translation is CASSRGDFFNEKLFF.

The V gene is TRBV21-1, the J gene TRBJ1-2; the table assigns TRBD1, which was not confirmed against the DNA. TRBV21-1 is reported as a pseudogene. This CDR3 is built from 19 residues. The CDR3 spells CASSKLDFGDRAFFYGYTF. For the CDR3, the DNA is TGTGCCAGCAGCAAATTGGACTTTGGGGACAGGGCCTTCTTCTATGGCTACACCTTC.

The rearrangement uses TRBV20-1 and TRBJ2-7; D uncertain. The V and J ends lost 3 bases and 6 bases respectively, with 12 bases between them. CDR3 length: 12 amino acids. The germline V gene has CDR1 DFQATT and CDR2 SNEGSKA (reference sequence). The CDR3 DNA reads TGCAGTGCTAGTGGCATACGAGGCGAGCAGTACTTC. Amino acid sequence: CSASGIRGEQYF.

This sequence joins TRBV5-4 and TRBJ2-3, with 7 nucleotides matching TRBD2. With 1 base clipped from V and 2 bases from J, the junction kept 4 bases outside the gene matches. CDR1 is SGHNT and CDR2 is YYREEE in the germline V gene (reference sequence). CDR3 length: 15 residues. CDR3 coding DNA: TGTGCCAGCAGCTTGCCGGGGGGTAACACAGATACGCAGTATTTT. Its translation is CASSLPGGNTDTQYF.

The J gene is TRBJ1-1, the V gene TRBV5-6, with D possibly TRBD1 on 5 matching bases. The germline gives CDR1 SGHDT, CDR2 YYEEEE. The CDR3 contains 14 residues. V dropped 3 bases and J dropped 2 bases, with 11 bases sitting between them. CDR3 in amino acids: CASSYPDRNTEAFF. The CDR3 bases are TGTGCCAGCAGCTACCCAGACAGAAACACTGAAGCTTTCTTT.

The chain is built from TRBV9 and TRBJ1-1, with a weak D call TRBD1 (5 bases). There are 15 residues in the CDR3. Germline values: CDR1 SGDLS, CDR2 YYNGEE. V lost 3 bases, J lost 4 bases, and 16 bases lay in between. Here the CDR3 DNA reads TGTGCCAGCAGCGCCCCCGGGACGGCTATCACTGAAGCTTTCTTT. This codes for CASSAPGTAITEAFF. Filled out from reference TRBV9 and TRBJ1-1, the complete variable domain reads DSGVTQTPKHLITATGQRVTLRCSPRSGDLSVYWYQQSLDQGLQFLIQYYNGEERAKGNILERFSAQQFPDLHSELNLSSLELGDSALYFCASSAPGTAITEAFFGQGTRLTVV.

The chain links TRBV7-9 to TRBJ1-5, with a weak D call TRBD1 (6 bases). The germline V and J ends were trimmed by 2 bases and 7 bases, with 9 bases remaining between them. CDR3 size: 13 residues. CDR1 is SEHNR and CDR2 is FQNEAQ in the germline V gene (reference sequence). CDR3 coding DNA: TGTGCCAGCAGCTTACAGGGGATGCAGCCCCAGCATTTT. This encodes CASSLQGMQPQHF.

The chain recombines TRBV2 with TRBJ1-6; no firm D call. V lost 10 bases and J 10 bases, leaving 17 bases between the germline ends. Per the germline V gene, CDR1 is SNHLY and CDR2 is FYNNEI. The CDR3 totals 13 residues. DNA for the CDR3: TGTGCCATTACGACGGGTTTAGGATCACCCCTCCACTTT. This gives the protein CAITTGLGSPLHF. The full variable domain, in which reference TRBV2 and TRBJ1-6 provide the parts outside the CDR3, is EPEVTQTPSHQVTQMGQEVILRCVPISNHLYFYWYRQILGQKVEFLVSFYNNEISEKSEIFDDQFSVERPDGSNFTLKIRSTKLEDSAMYFCAITTGLGSPLHFGNGTRLTVT.

The CDR3 protein is CASSLGTGGSYEQYF. The CDR3, as DNA: TGCGCCAGCAGCTTGGGGACAGGGGGTTCCTACGAGCAGTACTTC. The gene calls are TRBV5-1 and TRBJ2-7; 10 nucleotides line up with TRBD1. The germline V gene encodes CDR1 SGHRS and CDR2 YFSETQ. CDR3 length: 15 amino acids. J gave up 1 base and V 0 bases, and 1 base lay outside the gene matches.

The chain combines TRBV5-1 with TRBJ2-5, with D perhaps assigned TRBD1 or TRBD2 (5 bases each). CDR1 SGHRS and CDR2 YFSETQ come from the germline V gene. Trimming shortened V by 4 bases and J by 2 bases, and 18 bases separated the two germline ends. The CDR3 is 16 residues long. For the CDR3, the DNA is TGCGCCAGCAGCGCGCTGGCTATGAGGGGTCAAGAGACCCAGTACTTC. Amino acid sequence: CASSALAMRGQETQYF.

The chain links TRBV4-1 to TRBJ1-5; TRBD1 is a possible D gene (5 bases). V was shortened by 4 bases and J by 1 base, with 11 bases between the two germline ends. Germline V gene data show CDR1 as MGHRA and CDR2 as YSYEKL. The CDR3 covers 15 residues. Here the CDR3 DNA reads TGCGCCAGCAGCCGCACAGGACCGAGCAATCAGCCCCAGCATTTT. This gives the protein CASSRTGPSNQPQHF.

The chain is built from TRBV5-5 and TRBJ1-4; unclear D gene. Trimming pared 1 base from V and 7 bases from J, leaving 14 bases between. This CDR3 comprises 15 residues. Looked up from germline, CDR1 is SGHKS and CDR2 is YYEKEE (reference sequence). Here the CDR3 reads CASSLSALVSEKLFF. Here the CDR3 DNA reads TGTGCCAGCAGCTTGTCGGCCCTCGTGAGTGAAAAACTGTTTTTT.

The chain combines TRBV5-4 with TRBJ1-6, with D possibly matching TRBD1 (5 bases). Germline V gives CDR1 SGHNT, CDR2 YYREEE (reference sequence). This CDR3 region has 16 residues. V lost 0 bases, J lost 7 bases, and 14 bases lay in between. The CDR3 region is CASSLGQPKTNSPLHF. Here the CDR3 DNA reads TGTGCCAGCAGCTTGGGACAGCCTAAAACAAATTCACCCCTCCACTTT.

The chain employs TRBV7-8 and TRBJ1-2; 7 positions agree with TRBD1. CDR1 SGHVS and CDR2 FQNEAQ come from the germline V gene. This CDR3 has 14 residues. The ends lost 6 bases at V and 2 bases at J; junction bases unmatched: 6. CDR3 protein: CASSLSRGNYGYTF. The CDR3 nucleotides read TGTGCCAGCAGTCTCAGCAGGGGGAACTATGGCTACACCTTC.

V is TRBV7-8 and J is TRBJ1-4, with a tentative D call TRBD1 (5 bases). CDR3 length: 17 residues. Germline V gene data show CDR1 as SGHVS and CDR2 as FQNEAQ. V was pared by 0 bases and J by 2 bases, with 13 bases between. CDR3 protein: CASSLALRGGTNEKLFF. The CDR3 DNA is TGTGCCAGCAGCTTAGCCCTCCGGGGGGGTACTAATGAAAAACTGTTTTTT.

The chain employs TRBV25-1 and TRBJ1-4; 7 nucleotides match TRBD1. The CDR3 consists of 15 residues. Germline CDR1 is MGHDK and CDR2 is SYGVNS. The V segment lost 3 bases and the J segment 8 bases; nucleotides outside the gene matches: 9. CDR3 in DNA: TGTGCCAGCAGTGATTCTGACAGGGTGTCGGAAAAACTGTTTTTT. This gives the protein CASSDSDRVSEKLFF. Based on the CDR3 plus reference TRBV25-1 and TRBJ1-4, the full variable domain is EADIYQTPRYLVIGTGKKITLECSQTMGHDKMYWYQQDPGMELHLIHYSYGVNSTEKGDLSSESTVSRIRTEHFPLTLESARPSHTSQYLCASSDSDRVSEKLFFGSGTQLSVL.

The chain couples TRBV11-3 to TRBJ1-1; weak D call: TRBD1 (5 bases). Trimming stripped 5 bases from V and 1 base from J, with 11 bases between. Germline lookup yields CDR1 SGHNT and CDR2 YENEEA. The CDR3 is 14 residues long. CDR3 region: CASSQGGPNTEAFF. CDR3 nucleotides: TGTGCCAGCAGCCAGGGAGGCCCGAACACTGAAGCTTTCTTT.

The chain is built from TRBV7-8 and TRBJ1-3; tentatively, D is TRBD1 (5 bases). This CDR3 spans 15 amino acids. V was shortened by 0 bases and J by 8 bases, with 14 bases between the two germline ends. Per germline, CDR1 SGHVS and CDR2 FQNEAQ. The CDR3 bases are TGTGCCAGCAGCTTAGCTCAGGGTGTTCGGGACACCATATATTTT. This codes for CASSLAQGVRDTIYF.

The chain links TRBV5-1 to TRBJ2-2, with D unresolved. The length of the CDR3 is 11 residues. CDR1 SGHRS and CDR2 YFSETQ come from the germline V gene. The V end was cut by 5 bases, the J end by 5 bases, with 4 bases between. CDR3 coding DNA: TGCGCCAGCAGAGCGACCGGGGAGCTGTTTTTT. Protein: CASRATGELFF.

The rearrangement links TRBV30 to TRBJ2-1; no reliable D call. Trimming shortened V by 0 bases and J by 7 bases, and 10 bases separated the two germline ends. Germline V gives CDR1 GTSNPN, CDR2 SVGIG (reference sequence). The CDR3 totals 13 residues. CDR3 DNA: TGTGCCTGGAGTGTACGCCCGAGGAATGAGCAGTTCTTC. It codes for CAWSVRPRNEQFF.

V usage is TRBV30 and J usage is TRBJ2-3; a possible D gene is TRBD1 (5 bases). This CDR3 is built from 18 residues. V was cut by 2 bases and J by 4 bases, with 25 bases left in between. CDR1 and CDR2 (germline): GTSNPN, SVGIG (reference sequence). For the CDR3, the DNA is TGTGCCTGGAGTCGTTTCCAAACTAATAGGGGCCGGGCAGATACGCAGTATTTT. Amino acid sequence: CAWSRFQTNRGRADTQYF.

V usage is TRBV5-4 and J usage is TRBJ2-5, with TRBD2 matching over 14 bases. CDR3 length: 15 residues. Unmatched junction bases numbered 4, after V lost 4 bases and J lost 5 bases. Germline V gives CDR1 SGHNT, CDR2 YYREEE (reference sequence). The CDR3 nucleotides read TGTGCCAGCAGCCCGACTAGCGGGAGGGATGAGACCCAGTACTTC. Translating it yields CASSPTSGRDETQYF.

The CDR3 coding sequence is TGCGCCAGCAGCTCACAGGGGAATCATGAGACCCAGTACTTC. Amino acids: CASSSQGNHETQYF. The J gene is TRBJ2-5, the V gene TRBV5-1; 7 bases are shared with TRBD1. Germline V gene lookup returns CDR1 SGHRS and CDR2 YFSETQ. The CDR3 length is 14 residues. J lost 5 bases, V lost 3 bases, and 7 bases had no gene match.

In this sample, this clone turned up once. J is TRBJ2-3 and V is TRBV6-5; the D is unclear. The CDR3 totals 12 residues. From germline, CDR1 is MNHEY and CDR2 SVGAGI. V was cut by 7 bases and J by 14 bases, with 19 bases left in between. CDR3 sequence reads: CASISPLWVTYF. The CDR3 bases are TGTGCCAGCATCTCCCCCCTGTGGGTAACGTATTTT.

The gene calls are TRBV2 and TRBJ2-7; D possibly corresponds to TRBD1 (7 bases). Germline CDR1 reads SNHLY; CDR2 reads FYNNEI. The CDR3 covers 13 residues. V was clipped by 11 bases and J by 0 bases, with 14 bases between them. In nucleotides, the CDR3 is TGTGCCGGCGGGACAGATCTCTCCTACGAGCAGTACTTC. Protein: CAGGTDLSYEQYF.

The rearrangement links TRBV29-1 to TRBJ2-3; weak D call: TRBD1 (6 bases). CDR1 and CDR2 (germline): SQVTM, ANQGSEA. V was pared by 6 bases and J by 0 bases, with 13 bases between. The CDR3 totals 14 residues. Written as DNA, the CDR3 is TGCAGCGTGACTGGGGGCGGGAGCACAGATACGCAGTATTTT. Translating it yields CSVTGGGSTDTQYF.

In its sample, this clone was seen once. V gene TRBV6-5 combines with J gene TRBJ1-1; possibly TRBD1 for D (6 bases). The germline V gene has CDR1 MNHEY and CDR2 SVGAGI. This CDR3 comprises 14 residues. The V end lost 6 bases, the J end lost 5 bases, and 16 bases lay between the germline ends. DNA of the CDR3: TGTGCCAGCAGCCTGGGAGGGGGGCGGACTGAAGCTTTCTTT. Translating it yields CASSLGGGRTEAFF.

The chain combines TRBV7-8 with TRBJ1-2; D ambiguous. Germline V gives CDR1 SGHVS, CDR2 FQNEAQ. Trimming pared 5 bases from V and 3 bases from J, leaving 16 bases between. This CDR3 is built from 15 residues. The CDR3 bases are TGTGCCAGCAGCATCAGTCTAGGCCTCGACTATGGCTACACCTTC. It specifies CASSISLGLDYGYTF.

The rearrangement uses TRBV5-1 and TRBJ2-3; the match to TRBD1 covers 7 bases. The CDR3 has 16 residues. The trim removed 4 bases at V and 0 bases at J, leaving 8 bases unmatched. Germline V gives CDR1 SGHRS, CDR2 YFSETQ. Here the CDR3 DNA reads TGCGCCAGCAGCCCCTCCGGACAGGCCAGCACAGATACGCAGTATTTT. It translates to CASSPSGQASTDTQYF.